This TCR beta chain derives from a study of T cell responses to AZD1222 COVID-19 vaccine. Study-wide results and caveats: Just five to seven people given AZD1222 tested seropositive at baseline.

About this clone itself: Its antigen is unidentified.

Some clones are missing from TCRdb's copy, which holds only in-frame ones; the method was immunoSEQ multiplex PCR. The table lists 70,000 to 95,000 clones, about 88% of them singletons. This CDR3 contains 18 residues. The V segment lost 4 bases and the J segment 1 base; nucleotides outside the gene matches: 16. Germline V gene sequence: CDR1 MNHEY, CDR2 SMNVEV (reference sequence). Specimen: peripheral blood, collected on day 0 of AZD1222 vaccination. The TCR comes from an adult in good health. The J gene is TRBJ2-7, the V gene TRBV27, with 7 bases aligning to TRBD2. The CDR3 loop is CASSSDPRRGGPSYEQYF. The CDR3 nucleotides are TGTGCCAGCAGTTCCGATCCCAGGCGCGGGGGACCGTCCTACGAGCAGTACTTC.